The clone carrying this T cell receptor (beta chain) was found many times. Its antigen is undetermined. This sample stems from a study of CD8 T cells in ankylosing spondylitis. A quantitative 5'-RACE method, one with molecular barcodes, was used to make TCR beta libraries. TCRdb reprocessed the 5' RACE reads with MiXCR, giving one entry per CDR3 protein. The sample contains 150,000 to 200,000 distinct CDR3 sequences, 10% to 15% of which appear only once. The CDR3 has 15 amino acids. V was cut by 7 bases and J by 0 bases, with 15 bases left in between. General observations from the study: Matched ankylosing spondylitis synovial fluid reportedly showed significant enrichment of disease-linked clones. Several highly homologous variants made up a TCR beta motif that seemed to typify ankylosing spondylitis blood.

The V and J genes are TRBV12-3 or TRBV12-4 and TRBJ2-5; D perhaps matches TRBD2 (6 bases). Specimen: blood, either unsorted or a sorted T cell fraction (not recorded which). The clonotype comes from a female donor with ankylosing spondylitis or in good health (not recorded which). CDR3 residues: CASTSGGSYQETQYF. CDR3 DNA: TGTGCCAGCACCTCAGGAGGGTCGTACCAAGAGACCCAGTACTTC.